The present T cell receptor beta chain was sequenced within a study of CD8 T cells in Susac syndrome. Random hexamers primed reverse transcription of about 0.45 to 1 ug RNA. MiXCR, applied by TCRdb to the immunoSEQ multiplex PCR reads, yields one record per CDR3 protein. This sample has about 240,000 distinct CDR3 sequences, with around 96% found just once. A remark on this clonotype: Its target is not known.

Trimming pared 6 bases from V and 3 bases from J, leaving 8 bases between. The germline V gene encodes CDR1 SGHNT and CDR2 YENEEA. The CDR3 is 12 residues long. Blood CD8+ and CD4+ T cells underwent high-throughput TCR beta sequencing. Through negative isolation, CD4+ and CD8+ T cells were obtained, while TEMRA cells were enriched using FACS. Study-wide points: Clonal expansion was not seen in any Susac syndrome CD4+ T cell repertoire. A relatively small number of individuals underwent TCR sequencing and HLA analysis.

This receptor was identified in a human donor with Susac syndrome. The sequenced sample was CD4+ T cells from PBMCs. The V call is TRBV11-3, the J call TRBJ1-1; D is ambiguous. The CDR3: CASSGEYTEAFF. The CDR3 DNA reads as TGTGCCAGCAGTGGGGAGTACACTGAAGCTTTCTTT.